This TCR beta chain comes out of a study of cytotoxic CD8 clonotypes in ibrutinib-treated CLL. Across the whole study: Response was recorded as partial in some 24 patients and complete in 2; at median approximately 65 months, about 14 remained remitted and around 12 had progressed. Study conclusions and caveats: Age-matched healthy donor levels were exceeded by baseline clonality, which tracked circulating CD8+ T-cell counts. Public clonotypes, an uncommon group, contracted or remained stable on treatment.

This clone has only a few counts. Its antigen is unidentified. Method: immunoSEQ multiplex PCR; TCRdb's copy keeps in-frame clones and lacks some. The data hold approximately 210,000 clones, with over 60% observed a single time. V was cut by 5 bases and J by 1 base, with 20 bases left in between. This CDR3 has 17 residues. Germline loops: CDR1 LNHDA, CDR2 SQIVND (reference sequence). This chain links TRBV19 with TRBJ1-1; TRBD1 is a possible D gene (5 bases). The material sequenced was PBMCs, taken after 24 months of ibrutinib treatment. This receptor was obtained from a human donor with chronic lymphocytic leukemia. The CDR3 reads CASSLGRGTLKNTEAFF. The CDR3 nucleotides read TGTGCCAGTAGTCTTGGTAGGGGCACATTAAAGAACACTGAAGCTTTCTTT.